A selection of T cell receptor beta chains follows, all from one sample in a study of shared clonotypes between healthy human individuals. Generated by immunoSEQ multiplex PCR, the TCRdb table keeps only in-frame clones and is missing some. The sample lists 2,500,000 or so clones; approximately 94% were seen once. The sample taken for sequencing was naive CD4+ T cells sorted from blood. The source is a man aged 18-30 years in good health. The CDR3 runs from the conserved cysteine through the conserved F or W. Fields, in order: clone size, D gene, J gene, V gene, CDR3 protein, CDR3 DNA. A D gene is named only where the DNA matches it firmly. Clone size is given for some rows only: seen once, a few or many times, or a class if the clone is expanded.

. | . | TRBJ2-7 | TRBV5-1 | CASSLGRGPYEQYF | TGCGCCAGCAGCTTGGGCAGGGGCCCCTACGAGCAGTACTTC
. | . | TRBJ1-1 | TRBV6-1 | CASRGGNTEAFF | TGTGCCAGCAGAGGGGGGAACACTGAAGCTTTCTTT
. | . | TRBJ1-6 | TRBV2 | CASRRVYNSPLHF | TGTGCCAGCAGGCGGGTCTATAATTCACCCCTCCACTTT
. | TRBD1 | TRBJ2-7 | TRBV7-9 | CASSSTSGTDF | TGTGCCAGCAGCTCCACATCCGGGACAGACTTC
. | . | TRBJ2-7 | TRBV7-7 | CASEAYTGGPYEQYF | TGTGCTAGCGAAGCTTATACCGGAGGGCCCTACGAGCAGTACTTC
. | TRBD2 | TRBJ2-7 | TRBV6-1 | CASSEATSGRLNEQYF | TGTGCCAGCAGTGAAGCTACTAGCGGGAGGTTAAACGAGCAGTACTTC
. | . | TRBJ2-5 | TRBV5-1 | CASSYGSVETQYF | TGCGCCAGCAGCTACGGGAGTGTGGAGACCCAGTACTTC
. | . | TRBJ2-2 | TRBV2 | CASSGDGSPGELFF | TGTGCCAGCAGTGGAGACGGTTCACCGGGGGAGCTGTTTTTT
. | . | TRBJ1-2 | TRBV20-1 | CSARADYGYTF | TGCAGTGCTAGAGCGGACTATGGCTACACCTTC
. | . | TRBJ1-2 | TRBV7-2 | CASSLGTRANYGYTF | TGTGCCAGCAGCTTAGGCACTCGAGCTAACTATGGCTACACCTTC
. | . | TRBJ1-6 | TRBV6-5 | CASSYTLQGVGSPLHF | TGTGCCAGCAGTTACACCCTCCAGGGTGTGGGTTCACCCCTCCACTTT
. | . | TRBJ1-2 | TRBV5-5 | CASSLAGEARYGYTF | TGTGCCAGCAGCTTGGCCGGTGAGGCCCGCTATGGCTACACCTTC
. | TRBD2 | TRBJ2-7 | TRBV4-2 | CASSQTTSGGQYEQYF | TGTGCCAGCAGCCAAACGACTAGCGGGGGACAATACGAGCAGTACTTC
. | . | TRBJ1-4 | TRBV15 | CATNIGAALNEKLFF | TGTGCCACCAATATCGGTGCGGCCTTAAATGAAAAACTGTTTTTT
. | . | TRBJ2-2 | TRBV30 | CAWTDRWPGELFF | TGTGCCTGGACCGACAGATGGCCCGGGGAGCTGTTTTTT
. | TRBD2 | TRBJ2-1 | TRBV7-9 | CASSLFQLAGVSNEQFF | TGTGCCAGCAGCTTATTCCAGCTAGCGGGAGTGTCCAATGAGCAGTTCTTC
. | . | TRBJ2-3 | TRBV10-3 | CAISESPRNQDTQYF | TGTGCCATCAGTGAGTCTCCCAGGAACCAAGATACGCAGTATTTT
once | TRBD2 | TRBJ2-3 | TRBV7-2 | CASSPETSGSFTDTQYF | TGTGCCAGCAGCCCAGAGACTAGCGGGAGTTTTACAGATACGCAGTATTTT
. | . | TRBJ2-6 | TRBV30 | CAWSGLSSTLSGANVLTF | TGTGCCTGGAGTGGGCTTTCATCGACCTTGTCTGGGGCCAACGTCCTGACTTTC
. | . | TRBJ2-3 | TRBV4-1 | CASSQGPLSLQPTQYF | TGCGCCAGCAGCCAAGGTCCCCTGAGCTTACAACCGACGCAGTATTTT
. | . | TRBJ2-1 | TRBV6-6 | CASSYGLTGYNEQFF | TGTGCCAGCAGTTATGGCCTGACAGGTTACAATGAGCAGTTCTTC
. | TRBD1 | TRBJ2-4 | TRBV5-1 | CASSSLVGQGNIQYF | TGCGCCAGCAGCTCCCTCGTAGGACAGGGGAACATTCAGTACTTC
. | . | TRBJ2-5 | TRBV20-1 | CSAQQETQYF | TGCAGTGCCCAACAGGAGACCCAGTACTTC
. | TRBD1 | TRBJ1-5 | TRBV5-8 | CASSAGQFSNQPQHF | TGTGCCAGCAGCGCGGGACAGTTTAGCAATCAGCCCCAGCATTTT